This T cell receptor (beta chain) was found in a study of cytomegalovirus exposure and HLA in healthy donors. Study-wide context: Among about 179 million T cells, an earlier analysis found 117 million unique TCR beta sequences.

Vbeta (60) and Jbeta (13) primers were used in the PCR. This table comes from immunoSEQ multiplex PCR, and its TCRdb copy is limited to in-frame clones, with some not included. Among 200,000 to 250,000 clones listed, approximately 80% were seen once. The V gene lost 5 bases and the J gene lost 5 bases, with 12 bases spanning the gap. The CDR3 is 13 amino acids. Germline V gene lookup returns CDR1 SGHVS and CDR2 FQNEAQ. Worth noting for this clone: Its antigen remains unknown.

Study-wide results and limits: Fewer N-insertions (relative to the roughly 670-donor mean) were reportedly seen in an Asian-associated ancestry cluster in a later analysis. Overall, under 200 TCR beta chains were annotated as cytomegalovirus-associated. The authors later found TCR association rates varying by HLA locus, with DRB1 most and HLA-C fewest.

This clonotype originated in a woman in her fifties or sixties in good health and CMV-seropositive. The chain carries TRBV7-8 and TRBJ1-2, with D perhaps matching TRBD1 (6 bases). The sequencing input was PBMCs. CDR3 in amino acids: CASSKGGAYGYTF. The DNA for the CDR3 is TGTGCCAGCAGCAAGGGGGGGGCTTATGGCTACACCTTC. Full variable domain (missing parts from reference TRBV7-8 and TRBJ1-2): GAGVSQSPRYKVAKRGQDVALRCDPISGHVSLFWYQQALGQGPEFLTYFQNEAQLDKSGLPSDRFFAERPEGSVSTLKIQRTQQEDSAVYLCASSKGGAYGYTFGSGTRLTVV.